The clone carrying this T cell receptor beta chain came up many times. Antigen specificity is unknown. Using its own MiXCR run on the 5' RACE reads, TCRdb lists one record per CDR3 protein. The sample lists 250,000 or so distinct CDR3 sequences, roughly an eighth occurring once. The entry originates in a study of identical twins. Regarding the study as a whole: Twin pairs' shared out-of-frame alpha sequences were enriched in low generation probability. Modeled out-of-frame TCR alpha sharing in monozygotic twins fell below observed levels. Invariant cells of the MAIT and iNKT types might have partly distorted the zero-insertion analyses. Not following the same donors, the study drew its conclusions from cross-sectional statistical analysis.

Looked up from germline, CDR1 is MNHEY and CDR2 is SMNVEV (reference sequence). With 2 bases clipped from V and 3 bases from J, the junction kept 2 bases outside the gene matches. The CDR3 covers 15 residues. This sample was shared with a second study, whose subject was yellow fever vaccine responses in identical twins.

The source is a young woman in good health. The chain has TRBV27 and TRBJ2-1; TRBD1 matches at 9 bases. Specimen: memory (CD45RO+) T cells sorted from blood. The CDR3 coding sequence is TGTGCCAGCAGTTTAACAGGGGGCGGCTACAATGAGCAGTTCTTC. Its translation is CASSLTGGGYNEQFF.